Listed below are T cell receptor beta chains from one sample, sequenced in a study of human T cells and chemical hapten exposure. TCRdb passed the RACE reads through MiXCR, listing each CDR3 protein once. Here the sample spans fewer than 100,000 distinct CDR3 sequences, approximately 10% being singletons. The specimen was whole blood, collected in connection with sensitization to the hapten diphenylcyclopropenone (DPC). The receptors here all came from a woman under 40 with alopecia areata. Some clones in this sample may be carry-over from other donors' samples. CDR3s include the opening cysteine and the closing phenylalanine or tryptophan. The D gene is left open where the match is weak. Only some rows state a clone size, as once, few, many or a class for expanded clones.

abundance | j_gene | v_gene | d_gene | CDR3nt | CDR3aa
many | TRBJ2-5 | TRBV7-9 | NA | TGTGCCAGCAGCGGACTACTGACCCAGTACTTC | CASSGLLTQYF
NA | TRBJ1-2 | TRBV3-1 | TRBD1 | TGTGCCAGCAGCCCTCCGGGACAGGGGGCGGGCTACACCTTC | CASSPPGQGAGYTF
NA | TRBJ1-1 | TRBV7-2 | NA | TGTGCCAGCAGCGTAGGCCACACACGCACTGAAGCTTTCTTT | CASSVGHTRTEAFF
few | TRBJ1-5 | TRBV6-1 | NA | TGTGCCAGCAGCCCAACTTCCTCTACCTATCAGCCCCAGCATTTT | CASSPTSSTYQPQHF
NA | TRBJ2-1 | TRBV20-1 | TRBD1 | TGCAGTGCTAGGACAGGGGGCAAAGATGAGCAGTTCTTC | CSARTGGKDEQFF
NA | TRBJ2-3 | TRBV12-3/TRBV12-4 | TRBD2 | TGTGCCAGCAGAAGGCGGGGGGCCGACACAGATACGCAGTATTTT | CASRRRGADTDTQYF
many | TRBJ2-1 | TRBV4-1 | NA | TGCGCCAGCAGCCAAGAGTCGGTGGGCCCTTACAATGAGCAGTTCTTC | CASSQESVGPYNEQFF
many | TRBJ1-5 | TRBV7-9 | TRBD1 | TGTGCCAGCAGCTTGGGGACAGGGAGCAATCAGCCCCAGCATTTT | CASSLGTGSNQPQHF
NA | TRBJ2-7 | TRBV20-1 | NA | TGCAGTGCTTGGTCACAGGGTTCCTACGAGCAGTACTTC | CSAWSQGSYEQYF
NA | TRBJ1-2 | TRBV7-6 | TRBD1 | TGTGCCAGCAGCTTGGGACAGGGACCGCTCTATGGCTACACCTTC | CASSLGQGPLYGYTF
NA | TRBJ2-7 | TRBV7-9 | TRBD1 | TGTGCCAGCACCCGCCCCGGGACAGCTCCTTACGAGCAGTACTTC | CASTRPGTAPYEQYF